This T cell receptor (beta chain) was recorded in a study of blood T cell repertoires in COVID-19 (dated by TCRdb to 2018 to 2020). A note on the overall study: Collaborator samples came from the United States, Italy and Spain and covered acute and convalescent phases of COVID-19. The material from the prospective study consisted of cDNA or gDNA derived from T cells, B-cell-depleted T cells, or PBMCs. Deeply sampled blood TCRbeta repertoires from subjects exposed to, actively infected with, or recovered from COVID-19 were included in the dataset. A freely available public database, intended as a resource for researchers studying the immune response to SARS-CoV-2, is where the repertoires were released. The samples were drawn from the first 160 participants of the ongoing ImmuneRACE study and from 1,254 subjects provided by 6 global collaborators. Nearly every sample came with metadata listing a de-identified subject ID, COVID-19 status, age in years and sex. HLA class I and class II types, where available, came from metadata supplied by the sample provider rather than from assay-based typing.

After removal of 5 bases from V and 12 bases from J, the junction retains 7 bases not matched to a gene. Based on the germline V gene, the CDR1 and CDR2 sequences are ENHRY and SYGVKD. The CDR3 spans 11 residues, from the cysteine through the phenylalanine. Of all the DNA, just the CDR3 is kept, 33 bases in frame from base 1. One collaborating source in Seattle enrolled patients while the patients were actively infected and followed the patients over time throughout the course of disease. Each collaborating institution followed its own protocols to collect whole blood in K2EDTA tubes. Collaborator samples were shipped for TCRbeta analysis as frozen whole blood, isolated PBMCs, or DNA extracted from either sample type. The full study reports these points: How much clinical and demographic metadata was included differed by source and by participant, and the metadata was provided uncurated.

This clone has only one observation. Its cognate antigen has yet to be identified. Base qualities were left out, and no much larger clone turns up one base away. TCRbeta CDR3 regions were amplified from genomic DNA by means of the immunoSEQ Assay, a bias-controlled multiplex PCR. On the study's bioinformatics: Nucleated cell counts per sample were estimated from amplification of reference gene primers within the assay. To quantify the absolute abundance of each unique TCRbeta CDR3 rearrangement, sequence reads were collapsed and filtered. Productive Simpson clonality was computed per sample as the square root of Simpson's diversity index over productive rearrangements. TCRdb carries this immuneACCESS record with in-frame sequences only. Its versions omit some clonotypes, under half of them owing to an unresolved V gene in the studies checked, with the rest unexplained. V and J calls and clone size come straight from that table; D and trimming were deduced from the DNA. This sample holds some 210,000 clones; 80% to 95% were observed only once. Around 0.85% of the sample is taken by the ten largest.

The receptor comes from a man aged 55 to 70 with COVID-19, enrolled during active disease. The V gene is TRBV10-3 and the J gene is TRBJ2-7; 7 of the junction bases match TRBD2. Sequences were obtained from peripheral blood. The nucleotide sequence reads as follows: TGTGCCATCAGTTCCGGGAGGTTTCCGTACTTC. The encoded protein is CAISSGRFPYF.